The next 32 T cell receptor beta chains were all read from a single sample in a study of blood T cell repertoires in COVID-19. Produced via immunoSEQ multiplex PCR; TCRdb's table is partial and in-frame only. This table has roughly 200,000 clones, roughly 77% appearing once. The sequencing input was PBMCs or T cells enriched from blood (not recorded which). These receptors originate from a man aged 35 to 55 who had recovered from COVID-19.

The chain uses TRBV12-3 or TRBV12-4 and TRBJ1-4; D not certain. The CDR3 runs to 11 residues. Deletions cut 3 bases from V and 11 bases from J, with 7 bases between. CDR3 coding DNA: TGTGCCAGCAGTTTTGATCAGAAACTGTTTTTT. Translating gives CASSFDQKLFF.

The chain uses TRBV6-6 and TRBJ2-5, with a possible D match to TRBD1 (8 bases). CDR3 size: 14 residues. The germline gives CDR1 MNHNY, CDR2 SVGAGI (reference sequence). The germline V and J ends were trimmed by 6 bases and 1 base, with 12 bases remaining between them. The CDR3 nucleotides are TGTGCCAGCAGACAGGGGGGGATCCAAGAGACCCAGTACTTC. Residues: CASRQGGIQETQYF.

This clone was seen a handful of times. The CDR3 DNA reads TGTGCCAGTAGTATGCCCCAGGGAAACACCATATATTTT. Translated: CASSMPQGNTIYF. The chain is built from TRBV19 and TRBJ1-3; unclear D gene. The CDR3 has 13 residues. CDR1 LNHDA and CDR2 SQIVND come from the germline V gene (reference sequence). Trimming stripped 3 bases from V and 4 bases from J, with 7 bases between.

The chain recombines TRBV6-5 with TRBJ1-6; 7 nucleotides match TRBD1. The junction had 9 bases not matched to a gene; V was cut back by 6 bases and J by 7 bases. The CDR3 covers 15 residues. Germline V lookup: CDR1 MNHEY, CDR2 SVGAGI. The CDR3 DNA reads as TGTGCCAGCAGAGTAACAGGGGACGCGAATTCACCCCTCCACTTT. It translates to CASRVTGDANSPLHF.

The J gene is TRBJ1-2, the V gene TRBV5-1; 7 bases are a match to TRBD1. This CDR3 has 12 amino acids. Unmatched junction bases numbered 2, after V lost 2 bases and J lost 7 bases. Per the germline V gene, CDR1 is SGHRS and CDR2 is YFSETQ. CDR3 nucleotide sequence: TGCGCCAGCAGCTTCGACAGGGTTGGCTACACCTTC. It specifies CASSFDRVGYTF.

The genes are TRBV5-1 and TRBJ2-1, with a possible D match to TRBD2 (5 bases). The germline gives CDR1 SGHRS, CDR2 YFSETQ. The CDR3 sequence is 15 residues long. Trimming removed 5 bases at V and 7 bases at J, with 19 bases between. This CDR3 is CASRLDRVPGNEQFF. For the CDR3, the DNA is TGCGCCAGCAGACTAGACCGGGTACCTGGGAATGAGCAGTTCTTC.

The CDR3 DNA follows: TGCGCCAGCAGCCTGAGGGGGACAGGGCGGCACGAGCAGTACTTC. Residues: CASSLRGTGRHEQYF. The V call is TRBV5-1, the J call TRBJ2-7; 9 nucleotides line up with TRBD1. V shed 4 bases, J shed 5 bases, and the junction held 10 bases outside the gene matches. The CDR3 is 15 residues long. Germline CDR1 and CDR2: SGHRS and YFSETQ.

There are a few counts of this clone. The genes are TRBV5-1 and TRBJ1-1; D unclear. Trimming stripped 7 bases from V and 0 bases from J, with 19 bases between. The CDR3 contains 16 residues. Per germline, CDR1 SGHRS and CDR2 YFSETQ. The CDR3 coding sequence is TGCGCCAGCTTCCTCGCGGGATCGGGCATGAACACTGAAGCTTTCTTT. It specifies CASFLAGSGMNTEAFF.

There are a few counts of this clone. This chain uses TRBV9 with TRBJ1-5; no definite D call. Germline V gene data show CDR1 as SGDLS and CDR2 as YYNGEE. The CDR3 length is 14 residues. Trimming shortened V by 4 bases and J by 0 bases, and 8 bases separated the two germline ends. CDR3 sequence: CASSRGISNQPQHF. The DNA for the CDR3 is TGTGCCAGCAGCCGCGGAATTAGCAATCAGCCCCAGCATTTT.

Many counts were recorded for this clone. The chain recombines TRBV7-9 with TRBJ2-2; D might be TRBD2 (6 bases). The V gene's germline CDR1 is SEHNR and CDR2 FQNEAQ (reference sequence). V lost 5 bases to trimming and J lost 2 bases, with 15 bases between them. This CDR3 region has 16 residues. The CDR3 nucleotides read TGTGCCAGCAGCCGGATGGGACTGGAAAACACCGGGGAGCTGTTTTTT. The encoded protein is CASSRMGLENTGELFF.

The chain couples TRBV5-1 to TRBJ1-4; a possible D gene is TRBD1 (5 bases). The CDR3 extends over 16 amino acids. In germline, CDR1 is SGHRS, CDR2 YFSETQ. Trimming took off 0 bases at V and 5 bases at J, with 14 bases between the two ends. This CDR3 reads CASSLARAEGNEKLFF. Written as DNA, the CDR3 is TGCGCCAGCAGCTTGGCCAGGGCAGAAGGGAATGAAAAACTGTTTTTT.

This chain connects TRBV5-4 to TRBJ1-3, with 9 bases matching TRBD1. This CDR3 contains 17 residues. With 4 bases clipped from V and 4 bases from J, the junction kept 12 bases outside the gene matches. CDR1 and CDR2 (germline): SGHNT, YYREEE (reference sequence). The CDR3 is CASSPGTGQFVGNTIYF. The CDR3 region has the DNA TGTGCCAGCAGCCCAGGGACAGGGCAGTTCGTAGGAAACACCATATATTTT.

The rearrangement links TRBV7-9 to TRBJ1-2; D may be TRBD1 (6 bases). This CDR3 has 16 amino acids. The germline V and J ends were trimmed by 1 base and 3 bases, with 15 bases remaining between them. Germline values: CDR1 SEHNR, CDR2 FQNEAQ (reference sequence). Written as DNA, the CDR3 is TGTGCCAGCAGCTTAGTACTCCGGACAGCCGACTATGGCTACACCTTC. It codes for CASSLVLRTADYGYTF.

The chain is built from TRBV2 and TRBJ1-2; tentative D call: TRBD1 (5 bases). With 6 bases removed from V and 8 bases from J, the gap between germline ends came to 16 bases. The CDR3 totals 13 residues. Germline CDR1 is SNHLY and CDR2 is FYNNEI. The CDR3 nucleotides read TGTGCCAGCAGGGGAATTATTTGGGGCGGCTACACCTTC. This encodes CASRGIIWGGYTF.

This clone was counted many times. V is TRBV9 and J is TRBJ1-5; D not certain. V was clipped by 4 bases and J by 0 bases, with 5 bases between them. From germline, CDR1 is SGDLS and CDR2 YYNGEE. The CDR3 is made up of 13 amino acids. DNA for the CDR3: TGTGCCAGCAGCCGTTATAGCAATCAGCCCCAGCATTTT. Protein: CASSRYSNQPQHF.

The rearrangement links TRBV5-4 to TRBJ1-4, with TRBD1 identical over 8 bases. With V trimmed by 4 bases and J by 8 bases, 7 bases remained unmatched. Germline V gene data show CDR1 as SGHNT and CDR2 as YYREEE (reference sequence). The CDR3 totals 14 residues. CDR3 nucleotides: TGTGCCAGCAGCGATCAGGGGGCAGGAGAAAAACTGTTTTTT. Its translation: CASSDQGAGEKLFF.

The V gene is TRBV19, the J gene TRBJ1-1; 7 nucleotides align to TRBD1. V lost 6 bases and J lost 0; bases outside the gene matches: 7. The V gene's germline CDR1 is LNHDA and CDR2 SQIVND (reference sequence). This CDR3 has 15 residues. The CDR3 nucleotides read TGTGCCAGTAGGTGGCCGGGACAGCTGAACACTGAAGCTTTCTTT. It translates to CASRWPGQLNTEAFF.

The V and J genes are TRBV14 and TRBJ1-6; 7 bases agree with TRBD1. Trimming at V came to 1 base and at J to 10 bases, leaving 7 bases not matched to a gene. The CDR3 contains 15 residues. CDR1 is SGHDN and CDR2 is FVKESK in the germline V gene. The CDR3 sequence: CASSQVGGAVSPLHF. CDR3 DNA: TGTGCCAGCAGCCAAGTAGGGGGCGCCGTATCACCCCTCCACTTT.

The chain has TRBV21-1 and TRBJ2-7; the table names TRBD2, a call not compared with the DNA. TRBV21-1 is recorded as a pseudogene. This CDR3 region has 12 residues. CDR3 sequence: CATPTIRYEQYF. The CDR3 coding sequence is TGTGCCACCCCGACTATCCGCTACGAGCAGTACTTC.

Regarding this clone: A much larger clonotype is one base distant, so this may be a read error. The chain combines TRBV5-1 with TRBJ1-2; D perhaps matches TRBD1 (5 bases). Germline V CDR1 and CDR2: SGHRS, YFSETQ. There are 16 residues in the CDR3. This chain's CDR3 is CANSPETVEGNYGYTF. The DNA of the CDR3 is TGCGCCAACAGCCCAGAGACAGTGGAGGGTAACTATGGCTACACCTTC.

This sequence joins TRBV6-5 and TRBJ2-3; D uncertain. This CDR3 region has 12 residues. Germline V gene sequence: CDR1 MNHEY, CDR2 SVGAGI. V was shortened by 4 bases and J by 8 bases, with 10 bases between the two germline ends. CDR3 protein: CASSSEGVTQYF. The CDR3 DNA follows: TGTGCCAGCAGTTCCGAAGGAGTTACGCAGTATTTT.

The V gene is TRBV18, the J gene TRBJ2-1, with 7 bases fitting TRBD2. V was clipped by 1 base and J by 0 bases; unmatched bases: 6. Germline values: CDR1 KGHSH, CDR2 LQKENI. The CDR3 extends over 17 amino acids. The CDR3 DNA follows: TGTGCCAGCTCACCACTCTCCGGGAGGAGCTCCTACAATGAGCAGTTCTTC. It is translated as CASSPLSGRSSYNEQFF.

Many counts were recorded for this clone. The chain joins TRBV5-5 to TRBJ2-4; D may be TRBD2 (6 bases). CDR1 is SGHKS and CDR2 is YYEKEE in the germline V gene (reference sequence). Trimming cost V 3 bases and J 4 bases, with 14 bases left between them. This CDR3 region has 15 residues. CDR3 DNA: TGTGCCAGCAGCTCCCGACTAGGAGGGAAAAACATTCAGTACTTC. This gives the protein CASSSRLGGKNIQYF.

This clone appeared a single time. This sequence joins TRBV6-5 and TRBJ1-2, with a tentative D call TRBD1 (5 bases). This CDR3 contains 15 residues. The germline gives CDR1 MNHEY, CDR2 SVGAGI. V lost 5 bases and J 4 bases, leaving 17 bases between the germline ends. The CDR3 region is CASSITGGIGYGYTF. CDR3 DNA sequence: TGTGCCAGCAGTATTACTGGGGGGATCGGCTATGGCTACACCTTC.

The chain has TRBV13 and TRBJ1-4, with D maybe TRBD1 (6 bases). The CDR3 has 14 residues. Trimming removed 5 bases at V and 1 base at J, with 8 bases between. Germline V CDR1 and CDR2: PRHDT, FYEKMQ (reference sequence). The CDR3 is CASSQGGTNEKLFF. The CDR3 DNA sequence: TGTGCCAGCAGCCAAGGGGGAACTAATGAAAAACTGTTTTTT.

The J gene is TRBJ1-5, the V gene TRBV24-1; TRBD1 matches 9 bases. CDR1 is KGHDR and CDR2 is SFDVKD in the germline V gene. This CDR3 is 17 amino acids long. Trimming removed 3 bases from V and 0 bases from J; junction bases left unmatched: 5. CDR3 sequence reads: CATSDPTGGNSNQPQHF. Here the CDR3 DNA reads TGTGCCACCAGTGATCCGACAGGGGGTAATAGCAATCAGCCCCAGCATTTT.

This clone was observed many times. The chain carries TRBV19 and TRBJ2-1; D may be TRBD2 (7 bases). V lost 8 bases, J lost 9 bases, and 17 bases lay in between. CDR1 is LNHDA, CDR2 SQIVND, per germline (reference sequence). CDR3 length equals 13 residues. In nucleotides, the CDR3 is TGTGCCAGTGCCCAGAGGGGAGGGGGTGAGCAGTTCTTC. Translation: CASAQRGGGEQFF.

The rearrangement links TRBV5-1 to TRBJ2-3; D is possibly TRBD1 (6 bases). There are 17 residues in the CDR3. Germline assignment: CDR1 SGHRS and CDR2 YFSETQ. Trimming took off 4 bases at V and 0 bases at J, with 18 bases between the two ends. CDR3 protein: CASSPRTDRPSTDTQYF. The CDR3 coding sequence is TGCGCCAGCAGCCCCAGAACTGACAGGCCTAGCACAGATACGCAGTATTTT.

This rearrangement joins TRBV9 to TRBJ1-2; D is possibly TRBD1 (6 bases). Germline CDR1 reads SGDLS; CDR2 reads YYNGEE. Between the trimmed V and J ends, which lost 3 bases and 4 bases, there was a span of 13 bases. This CDR3 has 14 residues. As DNA, the CDR3 is TGTGCCAGCAGCGGACAGGCGCCTGGCTATGGCTACACCTTC. Its protein is CASSGQAPGYGYTF.

The gene calls are TRBV11-2 and TRBJ1-5, with D perhaps TRBD1 (5 bases). Trimming took 2 bases from V and 11 from J, leaving 16 bases between them. Germline-derived CDR1 and CDR2 are SGHAT and FQNNGV. The CDR3 runs 14 residues. The chain's CDR3 is CASSLQGKDSTQHF. CDR3 DNA sequence: TGTGCCAGCAGCTTACAGGGAAAGGATTCGACCCAGCATTTT.

The rearrangement uses TRBV24-1 and TRBJ1-3; D remains unclear. The CDR3 covers 15 residues. Germline V gene sequence: CDR1 KGHDR, CDR2 SFDVKD. The V end was cut by 4 bases, the J end by 4 bases, with 13 bases between. As DNA, the CDR3 is TGTGCCACCAGTGACCATGGGCCGAGAGGAAACACCATATATTTT. Protein: CATSDHGPRGNTIYF.

This clone occurred a few times. The chain recombines TRBV18 with TRBJ2-3, with a tentative D call TRBD1 (5 bases). Germline V lookup: CDR1 KGHSH, CDR2 LQKENI. The CDR3 extends over 15 amino acids. Trimming left V 5 bases short and J 5 bases short, with 17 bases between. In nucleotides, the CDR3 is TGTGCCAGCTCATCTTACAGGTCCTCGGGAGATACGCAGTATTTT. It translates to CASSSYRSSGDTQYF.